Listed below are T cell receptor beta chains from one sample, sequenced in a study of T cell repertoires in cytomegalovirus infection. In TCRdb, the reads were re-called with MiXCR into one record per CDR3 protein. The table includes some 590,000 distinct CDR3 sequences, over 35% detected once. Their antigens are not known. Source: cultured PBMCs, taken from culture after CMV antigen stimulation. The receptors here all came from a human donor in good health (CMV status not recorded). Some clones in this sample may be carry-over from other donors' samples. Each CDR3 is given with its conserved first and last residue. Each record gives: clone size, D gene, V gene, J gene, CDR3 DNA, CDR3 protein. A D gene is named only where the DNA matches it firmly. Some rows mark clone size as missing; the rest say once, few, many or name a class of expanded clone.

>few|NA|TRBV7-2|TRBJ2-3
TGTGCCAGCAGCGCCCAGGAGGGTTCAGATACGCAGTATTTT
CASSAQEGSDTQYF
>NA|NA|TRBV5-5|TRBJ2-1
TGTGCCAGCAGCTGGGGGGACAGTATCGATGAGCAGTTCTTC
CASSWGDSIDEQFF
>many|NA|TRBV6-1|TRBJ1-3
TGTGCCAGCAGTGAAGGGGCCCTTATCTCTGGAAACACCATATATTTT
CASSEGALISGNTIYF
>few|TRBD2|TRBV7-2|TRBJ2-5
TGTGCCAGCAGCTTAAGGGCACTAGCGGGGGGACCCTGGGGGACCCAGTACTTC
CASSLRALAGGPWGTQYF
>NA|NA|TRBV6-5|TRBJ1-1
TGTGCCAGCAGTTACTCGAAATCCAGCACTGAAGCTTTCTTT
CASSYSKSSTEAFF
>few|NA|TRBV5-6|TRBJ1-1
TGTGCCAGCAGCACCAGGGAGGTGGAAGGTGAAGCTTTCTTT
CASSTREVEGEAFF
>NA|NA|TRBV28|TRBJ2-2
TGTGCCAGCAGTTTATTCACACAGGGCGACACCGGGGAGCTGTTTTTT
CASSLFTQGDTGELFF
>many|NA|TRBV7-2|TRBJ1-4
TGTGCCAGCAGCCAGAATCGAGTGGAAAAACTGTTTTTT
CASSQNRVEKLFF
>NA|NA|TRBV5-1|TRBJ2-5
TGCGCCAGCAGCTCGGGGGACACTTGGATAGAGACCCAGTACTTC
CASSSGDTWIETQYF
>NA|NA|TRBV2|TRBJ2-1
TGTGCCAGCAGTGAAGCGCTTCCCGGCGGGGTTCATGAGCAGTTCTTC
CASSEALPGGVHEQFF
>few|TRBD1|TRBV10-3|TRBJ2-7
TGTGCCATCAGTGGCCGGGACAGGGGCCTTCCCTACGAGCAGTACTTC
CAISGRDRGLPYEQYF
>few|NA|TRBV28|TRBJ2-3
TGTGCCAGCAGTTCGCCACACTCAACAGGGTTTGTAACGCAGTATTTT
CASSSPHSTGFVTQYF
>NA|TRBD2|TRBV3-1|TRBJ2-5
TGTGCCAGCAGCCCTCGGAATGATAGGGCTAGCGGCCATATGGAGACCCAGTACTTC
CASSPRNDRASGHMETQYF
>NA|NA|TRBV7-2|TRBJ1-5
TGTGCCAGCAGCCTTTATGGGGGGGACACCAATCAGCCCCAGCATTTT
CASSLYGGDTNQPQHF
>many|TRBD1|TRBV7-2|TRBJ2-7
TGTGCCAGCAGCTCCTACCTGGGACAGGGGTACGAGCAGTACTTC
CASSSYLGQGYEQYF
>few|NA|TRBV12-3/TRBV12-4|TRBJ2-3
TGTGCCAGCAGTTTAGGGCTGGGTACGCAGTATTTT
CASSLGLGTQYF
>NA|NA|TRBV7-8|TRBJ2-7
TGTGCCAGCAGCTTGACGTCAGTTTGGCGGTCCGACGAGCAGTACTTC
CASSLTSVWRSDEQYF
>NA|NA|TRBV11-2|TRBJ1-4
TGTGCCAGCAGTTACGGACACTTCGCCAGCAATGAAAAACTGTTTTTT
CASSYGHFASNEKLFF
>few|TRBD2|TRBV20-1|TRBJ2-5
TGCAGTACCCCCCCTAGCGGGAGCCAAGAGACCCAGTACTTC
CSTPPSGSQETQYF
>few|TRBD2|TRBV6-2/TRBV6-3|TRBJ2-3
TGTGCCACGTTCGGCGGGGGGGGGTATGCAGATACGCAGTATTTT
CATFGGGGYADTQYF
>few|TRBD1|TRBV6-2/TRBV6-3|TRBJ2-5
TGTGCCAGCACGGGTCCTCACTCGACAGGGATGGAGACCCAGTACTTC
CASTGPHSTGMETQYF
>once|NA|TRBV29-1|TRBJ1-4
TGCAGCGTTGAAGACAGGGGAGGACTCGGTGAAAAACTGTTTTTT
CSVEDRGGLGEKLFF
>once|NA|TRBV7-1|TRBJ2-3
TGTGCCAGCAGCTCGCAGACTAGAGAGGCGCAGTATTTT
CASSSQTREAQYF
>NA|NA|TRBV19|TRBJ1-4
TGTGCCAGTAGTATAAAGGTCCGAGATGAAAAACTGTTTTTT
CASSIKVRDEKLFF
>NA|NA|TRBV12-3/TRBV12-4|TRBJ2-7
TGTGCCAGCAGTGTCAGACAGGCGTCACACTTCTACGAGCAGTACTTC
CASSVRQASHFYEQYF
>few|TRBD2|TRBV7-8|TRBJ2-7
TGTGCCAGCAGCGGGAGGGCCCTCTACGAGCAGTACTTC
CASSGRALYEQYF
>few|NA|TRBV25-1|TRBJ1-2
TGTGCCAGCAGAGGGACAAAGGGCTACACCTTC
CASRGTKGYTF
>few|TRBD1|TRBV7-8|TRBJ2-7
TGTGCCAGCAGCCTGGGACCGAGGGGGCTCTACGAGCAGTACTTC
CASSLGPRGLYEQYF
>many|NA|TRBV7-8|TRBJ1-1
TGTGCCAGCAGCTTAGAGCGGGATACTGAAGCTTTCTTT
CASSLERDTEAFF
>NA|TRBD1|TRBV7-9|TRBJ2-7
TGTGCCAGCAGCCTAGGACAGGGCCACGAGCAGTACTTC
CASSLGQGHEQYF
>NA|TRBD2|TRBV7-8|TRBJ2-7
TGTGCCACCAGGGGACTAGCGGGCTACGAGCAGTACTTC
CATRGLAGYEQYF
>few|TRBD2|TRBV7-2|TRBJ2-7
TGTGCCAGCAGATTTACCGGGACTAGCTTCTCCGAGCAGTACTTC
CASRFTGTSFSEQYF
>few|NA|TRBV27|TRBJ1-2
TGTGCCAGCAGTCCTCGGGGGGACATAAGAAGCTATGGCTACACCTTC
CASSPRGDIRSYGYTF
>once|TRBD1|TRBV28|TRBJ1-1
TGTGCCAGCAGTCCCGAATTCCTCCGGGACAGGGGGCAGAACACTGAAGCTTTCTTT
CASSPEFLRDRGQNTEAFF
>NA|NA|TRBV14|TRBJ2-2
TGTGCCAGCAGCCACCTGGGGGGACAGCCGAACACCGGGGAGCTGTTTTTT
CASSHLGGQPNTGELFF
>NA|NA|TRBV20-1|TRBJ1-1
TGCAGTGCCCGACGACAGCCAGCTAACACTGAAGCTTTCTTT
CSARRQPANTEAFF
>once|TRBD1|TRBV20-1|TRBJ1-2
TGCAGTGCTAGTCACAGGGGCCGTAACTATGGCTACACCTTC
CSASHRGRNYGYTF
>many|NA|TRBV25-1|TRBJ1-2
TGTGCCAGCAGTTACTCATTGGGAGGGGACTATGGCTACACCTTC
CASSYSLGGDYGYTF
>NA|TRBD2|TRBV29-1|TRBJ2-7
TGCAGCGTTGGGGTAACTAGCGGCTACGAGCAGTACTTC
CSVGVTSGYEQYF
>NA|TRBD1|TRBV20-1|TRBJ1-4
TGCAGTGCCCGTAGGGACAGGGAAAATGAAAAACTGTTTTTT
CSARRDRENEKLFF
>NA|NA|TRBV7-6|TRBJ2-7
TGTGCCAGCAGGGGGGGGCCAGGGGCAGCTTACGAGCAGTACTTC
CASRGGPGAAYEQYF
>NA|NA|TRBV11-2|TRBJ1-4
TGTGCCAGCAGCTTCGACCTAATAAGTACAGATGCAACTAATGAAAAACTGTTTTTT
CASSFDLISTDATNEKLFF